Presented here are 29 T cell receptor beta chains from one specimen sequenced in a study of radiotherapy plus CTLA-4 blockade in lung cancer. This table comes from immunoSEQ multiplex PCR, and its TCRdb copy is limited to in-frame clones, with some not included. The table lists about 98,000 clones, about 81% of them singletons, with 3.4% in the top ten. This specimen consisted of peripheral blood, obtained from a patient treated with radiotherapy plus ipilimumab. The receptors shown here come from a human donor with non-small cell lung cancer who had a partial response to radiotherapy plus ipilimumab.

DNA of the CDR3: TGTGCCACCAGCAGAGATGGGGGACAGGCTAGAAGCTATGGCTACACCTTC. Translated, it gives CATSRDGGQARSYGYTF. The chain carries TRBV15 and TRBJ1-2, with TRBD1 matching 8 bases. Per germline, CDR1 LNHNV and CDR2 YYDKDF (reference sequence). Germline trimming cut 0 bases from V and 4 bases from J; bases unmatched to any gene: 10. This CDR3 region has 17 residues.

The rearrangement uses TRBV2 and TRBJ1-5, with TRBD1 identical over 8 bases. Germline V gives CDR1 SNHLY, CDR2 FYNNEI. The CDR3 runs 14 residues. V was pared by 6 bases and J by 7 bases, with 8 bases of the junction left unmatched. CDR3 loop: CASSLGQGGQPQHF. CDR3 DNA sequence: TGTGCCAGCAGCCTAGGACAGGGAGGGCAGCCCCAGCATTTT.

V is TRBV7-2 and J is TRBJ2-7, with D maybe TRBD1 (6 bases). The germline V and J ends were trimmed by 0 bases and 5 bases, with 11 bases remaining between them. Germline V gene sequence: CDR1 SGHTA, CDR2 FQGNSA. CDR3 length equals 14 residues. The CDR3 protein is CASSLASQGDEQYF. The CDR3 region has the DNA TGTGCCAGCAGCTTAGCGTCACAGGGCGACGAGCAGTACTTC.

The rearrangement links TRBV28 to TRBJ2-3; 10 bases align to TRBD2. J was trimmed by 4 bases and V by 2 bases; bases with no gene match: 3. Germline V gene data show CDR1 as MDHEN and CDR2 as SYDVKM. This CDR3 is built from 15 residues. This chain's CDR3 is CASSLASGSPDTQYF. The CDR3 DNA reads TGTGCCAGCAGTTTAGCTAGCGGGAGTCCAGATACGCAGTATTTT. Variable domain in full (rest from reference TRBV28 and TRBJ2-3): DVKVTQSSRYLVKRTGEKVFLECVQDMDHENMFWYRQDPGLGLRLIYFSYDVKMKEKGDIPEGYSVSREKKERFSLILESASTNQTSMYLCASSLASGSPDTQYFGPGTRLTVL.

CDR3 sequence reads: CASSAGPSYEQYF. CDR3 coding DNA: TGCGCCAGCAGTGCAGGGCCCTCCTACGAGCAGTACTTC. This chain connects TRBV10-2 to TRBJ2-7, with a weak D call TRBD1 (5 bases). V was shortened by 4 bases and J by 0 bases, with 7 bases between the two germline ends. Germline V CDR1 and CDR2: WSHSY, SAAADI. The CDR3 runs 13 residues.

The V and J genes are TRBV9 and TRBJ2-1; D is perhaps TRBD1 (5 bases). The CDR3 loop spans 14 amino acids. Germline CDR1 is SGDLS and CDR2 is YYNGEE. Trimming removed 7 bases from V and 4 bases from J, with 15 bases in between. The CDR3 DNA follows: TGTGCCAGCTCCCCAGGGAATCTGTACAATGAGCAGTTCTTC. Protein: CASSPGNLYNEQFF. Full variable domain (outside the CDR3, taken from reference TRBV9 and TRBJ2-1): DSGVTQTPKHLITATGQRVTLRCSPRSGDLSVYWYQQSLDQGLQFLIQYYNGEERAKGNILERFSAQQFPDLHSELNLSSLELGDSALYFCASSPGNLYNEQFFGPGTRLTVL.

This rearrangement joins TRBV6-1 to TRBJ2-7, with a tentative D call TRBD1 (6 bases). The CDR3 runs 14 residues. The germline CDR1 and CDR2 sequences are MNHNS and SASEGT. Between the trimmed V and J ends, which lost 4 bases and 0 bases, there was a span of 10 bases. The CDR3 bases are TGTGCCAGCAGTGGAACAGGGTCCTCCTACGAGCAGTACTTC. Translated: CASSGTGSSYEQYF.

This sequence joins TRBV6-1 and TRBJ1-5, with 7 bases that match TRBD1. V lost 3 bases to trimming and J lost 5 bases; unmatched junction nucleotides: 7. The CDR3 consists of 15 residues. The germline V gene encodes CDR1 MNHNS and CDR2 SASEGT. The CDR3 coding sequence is TGTGCCAGCAGTGACCAGACAGGGATGCATCAGCCCCAGCATTTT. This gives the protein CASSDQTGMHQPQHF.

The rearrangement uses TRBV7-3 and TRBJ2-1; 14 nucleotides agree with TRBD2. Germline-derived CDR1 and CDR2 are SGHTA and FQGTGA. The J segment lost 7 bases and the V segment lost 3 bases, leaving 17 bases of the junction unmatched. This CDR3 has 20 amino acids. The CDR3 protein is CASSLERGGLAGVGPNEQFF. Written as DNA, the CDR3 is TGTGCCAGCAGCTTGGAGCGTGGGGGACTAGCGGGAGTAGGGCCAAATGAGCAGTTCTTC.

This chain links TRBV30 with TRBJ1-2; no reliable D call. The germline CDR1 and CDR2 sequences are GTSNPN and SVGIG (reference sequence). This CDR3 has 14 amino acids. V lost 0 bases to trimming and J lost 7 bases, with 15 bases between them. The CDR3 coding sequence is TGTGCCTGGAGTGTAGAGCCCCGTCTAGGTGGCTACACCTTC. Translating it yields CAWSVEPRLGGYTF.

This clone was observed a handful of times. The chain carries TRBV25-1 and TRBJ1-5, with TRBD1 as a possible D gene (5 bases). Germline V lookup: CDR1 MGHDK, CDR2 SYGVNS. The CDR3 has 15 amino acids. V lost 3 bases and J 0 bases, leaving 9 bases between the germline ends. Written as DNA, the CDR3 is TGTGCCAGCAGTGAGGGACTTCATAGCAATCAGCCCCAGCATTTT. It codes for CASSEGLHSNQPQHF.

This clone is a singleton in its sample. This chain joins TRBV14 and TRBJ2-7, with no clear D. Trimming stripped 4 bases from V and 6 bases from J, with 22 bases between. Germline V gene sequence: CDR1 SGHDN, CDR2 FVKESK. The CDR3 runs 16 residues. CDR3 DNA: TGTGCCAGCAGCCTTAAGTATTCAAGCTCCCCCCTCGAGCAGTACTTC. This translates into CASSLKYSSSPLEQYF.

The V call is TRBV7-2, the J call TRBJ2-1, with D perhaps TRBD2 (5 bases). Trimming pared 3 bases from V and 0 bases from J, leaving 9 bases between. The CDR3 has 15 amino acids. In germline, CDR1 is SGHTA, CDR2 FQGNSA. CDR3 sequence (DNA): TGTGCCAGCAGCTTTAGCGTGAGCTCCTACAATGAGCAGTTCTTC. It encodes CASSFSVSSYNEQFF.

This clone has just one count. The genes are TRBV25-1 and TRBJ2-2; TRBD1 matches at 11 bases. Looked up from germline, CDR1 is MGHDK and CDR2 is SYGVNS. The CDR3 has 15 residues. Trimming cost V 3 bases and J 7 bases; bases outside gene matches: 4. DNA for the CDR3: TGTGCCAGCAGTGATGGGACAGGGGGTATCGGGGAGCTGTTTTTT. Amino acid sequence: CASSDGTGGIGELFF. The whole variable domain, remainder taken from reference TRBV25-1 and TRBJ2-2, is EADIYQTPRYLVIGTGKKITLECSQTMGHDKMYWYQQDPGMELHLIHYSYGVNSTEKGDLSSESTVSRIRTEHFPLTLESARPSHTSQYLCASSDGTGGIGELFFGEGSRLTVL.

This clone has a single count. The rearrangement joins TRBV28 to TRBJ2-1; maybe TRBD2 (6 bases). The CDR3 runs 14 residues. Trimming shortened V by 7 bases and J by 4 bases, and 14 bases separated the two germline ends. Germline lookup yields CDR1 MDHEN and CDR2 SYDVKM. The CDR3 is CASTEFSGYNEQFF. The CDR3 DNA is TGTGCCAGCACGGAGTTTAGCGGTTACAATGAGCAGTTCTTC.

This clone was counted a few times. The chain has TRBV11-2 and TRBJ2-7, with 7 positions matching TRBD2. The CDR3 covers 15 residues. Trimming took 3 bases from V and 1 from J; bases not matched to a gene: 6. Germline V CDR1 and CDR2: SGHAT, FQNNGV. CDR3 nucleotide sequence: TGTGCCAGCAGCTTCTCCGCGGGAGCTTCCTACGAGCAGTACTTC. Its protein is CASSFSAGASYEQYF.

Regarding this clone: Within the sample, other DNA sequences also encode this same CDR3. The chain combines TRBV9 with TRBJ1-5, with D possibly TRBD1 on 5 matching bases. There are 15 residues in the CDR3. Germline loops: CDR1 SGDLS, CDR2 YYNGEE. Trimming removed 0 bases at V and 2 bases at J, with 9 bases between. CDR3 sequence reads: CASSVGQGGNQPQHF. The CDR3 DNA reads TGTGCCAGCAGCGTAGGTCAGGGTGGCAATCAGCCCCAGCATTTT.

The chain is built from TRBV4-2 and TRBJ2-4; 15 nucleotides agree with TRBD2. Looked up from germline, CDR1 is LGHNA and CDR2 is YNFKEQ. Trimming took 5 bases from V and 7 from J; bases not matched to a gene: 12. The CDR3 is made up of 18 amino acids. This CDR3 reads CASSSPRTSGRGSNIQYF. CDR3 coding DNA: TGTGCCAGCAGCTCCCCGAGGACTAGCGGGAGGGGATCTAACATTCAGTACTTC.

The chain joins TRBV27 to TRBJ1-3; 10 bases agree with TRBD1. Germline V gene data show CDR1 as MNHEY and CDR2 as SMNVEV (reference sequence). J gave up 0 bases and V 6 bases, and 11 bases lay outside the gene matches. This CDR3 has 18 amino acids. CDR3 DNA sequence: TGTGCCAGCAGCAATCGCGACAGGGGGCGAAACTCTGGAAACACCATATATTTT. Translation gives CASSNRDRGRNSGNTIYF.

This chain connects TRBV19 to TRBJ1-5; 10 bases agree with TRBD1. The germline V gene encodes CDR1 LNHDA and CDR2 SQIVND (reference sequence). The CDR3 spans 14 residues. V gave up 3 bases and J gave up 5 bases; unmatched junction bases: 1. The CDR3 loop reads CASSMGTGDQPQHF. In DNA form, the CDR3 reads TGTGCCAGTAGTATGGGGACAGGGGATCAGCCCCAGCATTTT. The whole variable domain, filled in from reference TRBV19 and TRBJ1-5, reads DGGITQSPKYLFRKEGQNVTLSCEQNLNHDAMYWYRQDPGQGLRLIYYSQIVNDFQKGDIAEGYSVSREKKESFPLTVTSAQKNPTAFYLCASSMGTGDQPQHFGDGTRLSIL.

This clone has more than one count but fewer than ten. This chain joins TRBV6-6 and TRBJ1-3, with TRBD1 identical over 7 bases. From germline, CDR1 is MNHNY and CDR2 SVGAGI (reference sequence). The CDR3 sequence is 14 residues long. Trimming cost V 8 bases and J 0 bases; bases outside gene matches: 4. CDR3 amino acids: CASRGDSSGNTIYF. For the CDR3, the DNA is TGTGCCAGCCGCGGGGACAGCTCTGGAAACACCATATATTTT.

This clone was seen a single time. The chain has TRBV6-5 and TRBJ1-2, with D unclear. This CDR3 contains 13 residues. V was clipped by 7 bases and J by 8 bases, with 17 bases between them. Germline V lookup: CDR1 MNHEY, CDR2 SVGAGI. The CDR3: CASNTPRIGGYTF. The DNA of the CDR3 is TGTGCCAGCAACACACCTAGGATTGGGGGCTACACCTTC.

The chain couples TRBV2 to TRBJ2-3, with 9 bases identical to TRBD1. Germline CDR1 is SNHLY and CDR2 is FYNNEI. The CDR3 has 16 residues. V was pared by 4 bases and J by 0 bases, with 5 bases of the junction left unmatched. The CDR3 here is CASSGTGGISTDTQYF. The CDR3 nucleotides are TGTGCCAGCAGTGGAACAGGGGGCATCAGCACAGATACGCAGTATTTT.

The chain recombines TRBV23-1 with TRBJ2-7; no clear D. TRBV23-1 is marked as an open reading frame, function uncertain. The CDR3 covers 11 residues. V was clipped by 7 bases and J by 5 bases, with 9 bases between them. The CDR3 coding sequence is TGCGCCAGCATGCAGGCCCACGAGCAGTACTTC. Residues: CASMQAHEQYF.

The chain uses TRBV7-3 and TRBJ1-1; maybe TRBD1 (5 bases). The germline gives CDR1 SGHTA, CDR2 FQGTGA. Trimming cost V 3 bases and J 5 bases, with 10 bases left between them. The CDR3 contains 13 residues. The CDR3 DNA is TGTGCCAGCAGCTTTCAGGGAAGGACTGAAGCTTTCTTT. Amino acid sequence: CASSFQGRTEAFF.

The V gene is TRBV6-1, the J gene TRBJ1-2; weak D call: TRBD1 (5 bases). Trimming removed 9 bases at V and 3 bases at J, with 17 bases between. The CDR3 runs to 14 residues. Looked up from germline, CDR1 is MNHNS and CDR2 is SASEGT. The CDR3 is CASRTGGDYYGYTF. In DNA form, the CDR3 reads TGTGCCAGTAGGACGGGTGGGGACTACTATGGCTACACCTTC.

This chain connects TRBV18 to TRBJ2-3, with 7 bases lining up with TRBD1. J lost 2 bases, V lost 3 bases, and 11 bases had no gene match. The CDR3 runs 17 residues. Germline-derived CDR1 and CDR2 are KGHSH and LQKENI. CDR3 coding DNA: TGTGCCAGCTCACCCAACAGGGGTCTACTCCCCACAGATACGCAGTATTTT. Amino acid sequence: CASSPNRGLLPTDTQYF.

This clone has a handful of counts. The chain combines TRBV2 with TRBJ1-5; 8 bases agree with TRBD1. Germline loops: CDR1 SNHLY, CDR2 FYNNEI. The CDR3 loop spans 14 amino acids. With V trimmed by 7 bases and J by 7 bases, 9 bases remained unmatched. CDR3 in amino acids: CASTPGGPGQPQHF. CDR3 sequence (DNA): TGTGCCAGCACCCCAGGGGGCCCCGGGCAGCCCCAGCATTTT.

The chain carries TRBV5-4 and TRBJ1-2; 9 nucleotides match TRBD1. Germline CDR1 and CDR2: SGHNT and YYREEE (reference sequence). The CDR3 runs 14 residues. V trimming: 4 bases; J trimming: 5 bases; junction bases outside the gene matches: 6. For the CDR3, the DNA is TGTGCCAGCAGCGCGGGACAGGGTGGTTATGGCTACACCTTC. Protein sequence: CASSAGQGGYGYTF.